Given below is one T cell receptor beta chain in context. Its antigen is unidentified. The data were obtained in a study of a mutant IDH1 vaccine in newly diagnosed glioma. Study findings and constraints: Changes in the top peripheral T cell clonotypes seemingly had no bearing on pseudoprogression.

The length of the CDR3 is 15 residues. With 2 bases removed from V and 0 bases from J, the gap between germline ends came to 8 bases. Germline values: CDR1 LNHDA, CDR2 SQIVND (reference sequence). Produced via immunoSEQ multiplex PCR; TCRdb's table is partial and in-frame only. The sample yields over 80,000 clones, around 90% seen once. The time point denotes: baseline, week 1 (first vaccination visit). Treatment given: pre-vaccination baseline after standard-of-care therapy. This receptor was taken from a woman aged 45 to 65 with glioma. V usage is TRBV19 and J usage is TRBJ2-1, with TRBD1 as a possible D gene (6 bases). This sample comprised PBMCs, obtained from a glioma patient treated with radiotherapy, temozolomide or both. CDR3 in amino acids: CASSIQGLSYNEQFF. As DNA, the CDR3 is TGTGCCAGTAGTATACAGGGGCTCTCCTACAATGAGCAGTTCTTC.